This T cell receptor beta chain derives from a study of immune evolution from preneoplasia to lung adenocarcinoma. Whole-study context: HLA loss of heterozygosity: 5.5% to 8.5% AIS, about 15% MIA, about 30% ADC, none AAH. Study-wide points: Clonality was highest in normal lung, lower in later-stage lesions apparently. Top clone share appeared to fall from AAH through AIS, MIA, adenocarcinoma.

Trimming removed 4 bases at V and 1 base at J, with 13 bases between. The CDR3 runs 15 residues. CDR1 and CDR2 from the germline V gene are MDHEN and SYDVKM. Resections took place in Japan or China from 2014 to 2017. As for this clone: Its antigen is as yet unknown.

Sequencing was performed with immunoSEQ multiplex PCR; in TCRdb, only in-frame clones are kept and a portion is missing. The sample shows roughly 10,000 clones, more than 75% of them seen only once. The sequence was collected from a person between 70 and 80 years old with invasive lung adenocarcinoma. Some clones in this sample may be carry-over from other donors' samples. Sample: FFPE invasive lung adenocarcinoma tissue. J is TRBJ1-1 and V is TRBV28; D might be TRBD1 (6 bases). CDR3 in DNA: TGTGCCAGCAGTTGGGACAAGGTTGGGAACACTGAAGCTTTCTTT. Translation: CASSWDKVGNTEAFF.